This T cell receptor beta chain was obtained from a study of blood T cell repertoires in COVID-19. On the study more broadly: Sources were T cells, B-cell-depleted T cells, or PBMCs; the material itself was cDNA or gDNA.

Per the study methods: Reference gene primer amplification yielded estimated nucleated cell counts. Here immunoSEQ multiplex PCR was the method, and the copy in TCRdb shows in-frame clones only, minus some. V, J and clone size were drawn from that table, and D and trimming were deduced from the DNA. The table includes under 200,000 clones, around four fifths detected once. This clone was counted between two and nine times. Sequenced: peripheral blood. The TCR was taken from a woman in her 30s with acute or convalescent COVID-19.

The CDR3 protein is CASSRKTGTGELFF. The CDR3 DNA reads as TGTGCCAGTAGTAGAAAGACAGGGACCGGGGAGCTGTTTTTT. V is TRBV19 and J is TRBJ2-2, with 7 bases identical to TRBD1. The CDR3 contains 14 residues. Germline V gives CDR1 LNHDA, CDR2 SQIVND (reference sequence). J was trimmed by 5 bases and V by 4 bases; bases with no gene match: 4. Full variable domain (remainder filled in from reference TRBV19 and TRBJ2-2): DGGITQSPKYLFRKEGQNVTLSCEQNLNHDAMYWYRQDPGQGLRLIYYSQIVNDFQKGDIAEGYSVSREKKESFPLTVTSAQKNPTAFYLCASSRKTGTGELFFGEGSRLTVL.